The 3 T cell receptor beta chains in this list originate from one sample, sequenced in a study of blood T cells in healthy people across ages. A second PCR of about 7 to 12 cycles used a sample-barcoded 5' primer and a J-beta primer mix. TCRdb re-derived calls from the 5' RACE reads in MiXCR, one entry per CDR3 protein. Among 750,000 to 950,000 distinct CDR3 sequences listed, under 30% were seen once. This sample was shared with a second study, whose subject was T cells of mothers and their children.

The sample taken for sequencing was blood. The source of these receptors is a boy younger than 18 in good health.

The chain is built from TRBV7-3 and TRBJ2-3; D is unresolved. Germline CDR1 reads SGHTA; CDR2 reads FQGTGA. The V gene lost 3 bases and the J gene lost 1 base, with 8 bases spanning the gap. This CDR3 has 14 residues. The CDR3 coding sequence is TGTGCCAGCAGCTTCTTCCAAGGCACAGATACGCAGTATTTT. Translated, it gives CASSFFQGTDTQYF.

This clonotype was recorded once. The chain carries TRBV5-8 and TRBJ2-3; 11 nucleotides match TRBD2. This CDR3 is built from 14 residues. Germline V gene data show CDR1 as SGHTS and CDR2 as YDEGEE. V lost 4 bases to trimming and J lost 5 bases; unmatched junction nucleotides: 3. The CDR3 loop is CASSELAGEDTQYF. CDR3 DNA: TGTGCCAGCAGCGAACTAGCGGGGGAAGATACGCAGTATTTT.

Many counts were recorded for this clonotype. The rearrangement uses TRBV7-9 and TRBJ2-1; TRBD2 aligns across 14 bases. Germline V gene lookup returns CDR1 SEHNR and CDR2 FQNEAQ (reference sequence). Trimming removed 2 bases from V and 8 bases from J; junction bases left unmatched: 5. This CDR3 spans 16 amino acids. The CDR3 nucleotides read TGTGCCAGCAGCTTAAGACTAGCGGGGGGGCCGTATGAGCAGTTCTTC. Translation gives CASSLRLAGGPYEQFF.